This record covers a single T cell receptor beta chain. The sample is drawn from a study of shared clonotypes between healthy human individuals. The CDR3 covers 15 residues. V lost 6 bases to trimming and J lost 12 bases; unmatched junction nucleotides: 10. Germline V gives CDR1 MNHEY, CDR2 SVGAGI. The assay was immunoSEQ multiplex PCR, and TCRdb's table has in-frame clones only and misses some. The repertoire holds roughly 2.2 million clones, with over 90% as singletons. The sequence derives from a man in his late teens or twenties in good health. Some clones in this sample may be carry-over from other donors' samples. The genes are TRBV6-5 and TRBJ1-6, with 11 nucleotides matching TRBD1. The sample comprised naive CD4+ T cells from PBMCs. This sample's subset: CD45RA+ positively selected. CDR3 nucleotide sequence: TGTGCCAGCAGCCTATGGACAGGGGGCGGGATACCCCTCCACTTT. It specifies CASSLWTGGGIPLHF.